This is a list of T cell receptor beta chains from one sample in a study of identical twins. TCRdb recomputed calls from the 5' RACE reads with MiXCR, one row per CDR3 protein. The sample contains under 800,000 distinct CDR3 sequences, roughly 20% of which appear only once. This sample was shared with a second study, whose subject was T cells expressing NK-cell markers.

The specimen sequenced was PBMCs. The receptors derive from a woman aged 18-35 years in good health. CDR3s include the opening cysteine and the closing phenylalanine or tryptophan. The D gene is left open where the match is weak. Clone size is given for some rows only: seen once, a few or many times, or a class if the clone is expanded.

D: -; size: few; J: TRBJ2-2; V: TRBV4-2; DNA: TGTGCCAGCAGCCAACAGAGTATCGGACACATGAACACCGGGGAGCTGTTTTTT; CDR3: CASSQQSIGHMNTGELFF
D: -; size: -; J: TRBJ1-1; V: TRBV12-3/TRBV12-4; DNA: TGTGCCAGCAGTCTAAGAGGGTATGAAGCTTTCTTT; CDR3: CASSLRGYEAFF
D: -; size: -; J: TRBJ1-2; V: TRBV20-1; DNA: TGCAGTGCTATAGTCTTGGCAGGGCATGGCTACACCTTC; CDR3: CSAIVLAGHGYTF
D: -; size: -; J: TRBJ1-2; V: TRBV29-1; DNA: TGCAGCGTTGAAGAGGCGGGGGCCTACTATGGCTACACCTTC; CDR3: CSVEEAGAYYGYTF
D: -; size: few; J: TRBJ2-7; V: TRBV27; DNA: TGTGCCAGCAGTTTATCGTTGAGGGTGGGGCTAGTCCCGCTCGAGCAGTACTTC; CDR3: CASSLSLRVGLVPLEQYF
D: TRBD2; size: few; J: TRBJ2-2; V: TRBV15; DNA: TGTGCCACCCAGCGGGACTTGAACACCGGGGAGCTGTTTTTT; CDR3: CATQRDLNTGELFF
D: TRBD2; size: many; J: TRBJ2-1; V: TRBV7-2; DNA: TGTGCCAGCAGCCTAAGACTAGCGGGAGGAATCAATGAGCAGTTCTTC; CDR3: CASSLRLAGGINEQFF
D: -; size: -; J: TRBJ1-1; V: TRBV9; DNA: TGTGCCAGCAGCGTAGATGGGACGACGAACACTGAAGCTTTCTTT; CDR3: CASSVDGTTNTEAFF
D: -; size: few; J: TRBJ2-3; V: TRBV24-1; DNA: TGTGCCACCAGTGATCGGGCCACAGATACGCAGTATTTT; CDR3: CATSDRATDTQYF
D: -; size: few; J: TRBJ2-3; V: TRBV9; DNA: TGTGCCAGCAAAGACCGACAGTCAGATACGCAGTATTTT; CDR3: CASKDRQSDTQYF
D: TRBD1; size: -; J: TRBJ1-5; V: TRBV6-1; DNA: TGTGCCAGCAGTCGACAGGGCGGCATCAATCAGCCCCAGCATTTT; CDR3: CASSRQGGINQPQHF
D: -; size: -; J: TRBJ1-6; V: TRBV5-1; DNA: TGCGCCAGCAGGAATGAGGGGGATTCACCCCTCCACTTT; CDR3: CASRNEGDSPLHF
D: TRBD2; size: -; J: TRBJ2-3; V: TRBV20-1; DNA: TGCAGTGCTAGACACCTAGCGGGAGATGCCTCTTGGGGAGATACGCAGTATTTT; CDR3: CSARHLAGDASWGDTQYF
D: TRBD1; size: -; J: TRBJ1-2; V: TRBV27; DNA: TGTGCCAGCAGTAGAACTCCGGACAGGGGGGTCAGCTATGGCTACACCTTC; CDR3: CASSRTPDRGVSYGYTF
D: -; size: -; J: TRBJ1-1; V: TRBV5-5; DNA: TGTGCCAGCAGATCGCTGGGGGAGGGCCGGAGGGCTTTCTTT; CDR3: CASRSLGEGRRAFF
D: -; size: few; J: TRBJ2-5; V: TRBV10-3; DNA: TGTGCCATCAGTGAGTCCATGTACCAAGAGACCCAGTACTTC; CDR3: CAISESMYQETQYF
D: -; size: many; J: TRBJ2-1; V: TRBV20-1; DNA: TGCAGTGCTGTTACTAGCTACAATGAGCAGTTCTTC; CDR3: CSAVTSYNEQFF
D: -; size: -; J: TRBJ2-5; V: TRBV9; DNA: TGTGCCAGCAGCCCTGGGTGGGGGACCACAGAGACCCAGTACTTC; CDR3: CASSPGWGTTETQYF
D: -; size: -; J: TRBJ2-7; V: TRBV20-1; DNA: TGCAGCATGATCCCTGCGGGTGGCGAGCAGTACTTC; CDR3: CSMIPAGGEQYF
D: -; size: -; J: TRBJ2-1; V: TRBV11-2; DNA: TGTGCCAGCAGCTTAGATCGACAGGTACCCTACAATGAGCAGTTCTTC; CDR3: CASSLDRQVPYNEQFF
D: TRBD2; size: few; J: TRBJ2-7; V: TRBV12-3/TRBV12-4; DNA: TGTGCCAGCAGGGTGGCGGGAGGAAGCTACGAGCAGTACTTC; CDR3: CASRVAGGSYEQYF
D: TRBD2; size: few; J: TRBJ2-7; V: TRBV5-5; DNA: TGTGCCAGCACCATCGGAGGGACTAGCGTATACGAGCAGTACTTC; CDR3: CASTIGGTSVYEQYF
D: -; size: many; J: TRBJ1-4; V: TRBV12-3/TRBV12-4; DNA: TGTGCCAGCAGTTTGCGAGGATTTAATGAAAAACTGTTTTTT; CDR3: CASSLRGFNEKLFF
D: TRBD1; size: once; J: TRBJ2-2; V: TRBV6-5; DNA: TGTGCCAGCAGTTACTCGAGAGAGGGGGCATGGGGGGAGCTGTTTTTT; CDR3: CASSYSREGAWGELFF
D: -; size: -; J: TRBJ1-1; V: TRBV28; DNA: TGTGCCAGCAGTACGGGACGGGTGAACACTGAAGCTTTCTTT; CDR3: CASSTGRVNTEAFF
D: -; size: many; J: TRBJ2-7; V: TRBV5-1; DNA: TGCGCCAGCAGCTTGGTCGAGGGCGAGCAGTACTTC; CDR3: CASSLVEGEQYF
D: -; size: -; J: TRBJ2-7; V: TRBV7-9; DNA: TGTGCCAGTCAGACAGTCGGGGGGCAGTACTTC; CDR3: CASQTVGGQYF
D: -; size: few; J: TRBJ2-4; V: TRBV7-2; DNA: TGTGCCAGCAGCTTAAATGCCGGAGGAAACATTCAGTACTTC; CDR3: CASSLNAGGNIQYF
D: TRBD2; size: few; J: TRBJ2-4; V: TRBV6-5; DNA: TGTGCCAGCAGTTACTCGGTTAGCGGGAGTGGAAACATTCAGTACTTC; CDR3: CASSYSVSGSGNIQYF
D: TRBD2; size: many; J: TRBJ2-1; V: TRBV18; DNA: TGTGCCAGCTCACCACCCGGACTAGCGGGAGCCAACAATGAGCAGTTCTTC; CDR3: CASSPPGLAGANNEQFF
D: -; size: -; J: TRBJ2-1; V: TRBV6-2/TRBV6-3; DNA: TGTGCCAGCAGACCCTTTCACAATGAGCAGTTCTTC; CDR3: CASRPFHNEQFF
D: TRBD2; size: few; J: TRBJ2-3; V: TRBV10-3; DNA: TGTGCCCTCCGGGAGGGGGATACGCAGTATTTT; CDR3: CALREGDTQYF
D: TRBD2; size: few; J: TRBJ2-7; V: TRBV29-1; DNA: TGCAGCGTGACGGGGGGAATCTACGAGCAGTACTTC; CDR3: CSVTGGIYEQYF
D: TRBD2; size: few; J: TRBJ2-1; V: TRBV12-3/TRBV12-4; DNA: TGTGCCAGCAGAGGCCCTAGCGGGCACTACAATGAGCAGTTCTTC; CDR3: CASRGPSGHYNEQFF
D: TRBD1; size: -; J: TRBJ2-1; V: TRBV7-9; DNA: TGTGCCAGCAGCATGGGACAGGGGGGCTACAATGAGCAGTTCTTC; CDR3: CASSMGQGGYNEQFF
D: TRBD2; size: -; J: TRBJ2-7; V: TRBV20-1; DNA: TGCAGTGCTAGAGATTCCCGGGGGGGGCACGAGCAGTACTTC; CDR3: CSARDSRGGHEQYF
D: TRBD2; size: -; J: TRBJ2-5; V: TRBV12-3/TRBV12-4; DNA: TGTGCCAGCAGTTTAAGGGCTAGCGGGAGGGTGGCCCAGTACTTC; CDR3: CASSLRASGRVAQYF
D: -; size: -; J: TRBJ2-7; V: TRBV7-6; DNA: TGTGCCAGCAGCTTTACGCCGGGCCCCGAGCAGTACTTC; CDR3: CASSFTPGPEQYF
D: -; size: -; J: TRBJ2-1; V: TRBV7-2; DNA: TGTGCCAGCAGCTTCTTTGATCTGAATGAGCAGTTCTTC; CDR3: CASSFFDLNEQFF
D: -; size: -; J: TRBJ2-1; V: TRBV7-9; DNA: TGTGCCAGCAGCTTCATACCGGAGGTGACCTACAATGAGCAGTTCTTC; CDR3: CASSFIPEVTYNEQFF
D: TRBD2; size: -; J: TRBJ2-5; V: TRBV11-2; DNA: TGTGCCAGCAGCACATCAGGACTAGCGGGGGCCCTAGGGGGGACCCAGTACTTC; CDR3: CASSTSGLAGALGGTQYF
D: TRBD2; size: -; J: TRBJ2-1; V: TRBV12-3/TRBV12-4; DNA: TGTGCCAGCAGTCCCTACGGTTCGAGCGGGGGACCCTACAATGAGCAGTTCTTC; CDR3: CASSPYGSSGGPYNEQFF
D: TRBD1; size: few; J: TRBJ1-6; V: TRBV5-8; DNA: TGTGCCAGCAGCTTGCCAGGGACAGGGACACTCTCACCCCTCCACTTT; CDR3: CASSLPGTGTLSPLHF
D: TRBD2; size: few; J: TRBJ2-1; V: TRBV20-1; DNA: TGCAGTCCCACGGGCGGGGGGGCTAATGAGCAGTTCTTC; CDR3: CSPTGGGANEQFF
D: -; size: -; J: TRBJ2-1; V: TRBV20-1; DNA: TGCAGTGCTACCAAACTAGGAGGGGACTACAATGAGCAGTTCTTC; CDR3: CSATKLGGDYNEQFF
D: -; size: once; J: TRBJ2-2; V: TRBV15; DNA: TGTGCCACCAGCATTGTGGGAACCGGGGAGCTGTTTTTT; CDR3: CATSIVGTGELFF
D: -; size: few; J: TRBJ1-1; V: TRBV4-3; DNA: TGCGCCAGCAGCCACCAACAGGGATCTGAAGCTTTCTTT; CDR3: CASSHQQGSEAFF
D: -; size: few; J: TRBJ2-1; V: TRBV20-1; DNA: TGCAGCGGCCTCTCATTGAATGAGCAGTTCTTC; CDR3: CSGLSLNEQFF
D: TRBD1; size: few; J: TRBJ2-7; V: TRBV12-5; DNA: TGTGCTAGTGGCTGGGACAGGGGCTACGAGCAGTACTTC; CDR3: CASGWDRGYEQYF
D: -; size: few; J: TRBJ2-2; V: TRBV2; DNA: TGTGCCAGCAGTGCTCCGAGCGGCGGAAACACCGGGGAGCTGTTTTTT; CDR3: CASSAPSGGNTGELFF
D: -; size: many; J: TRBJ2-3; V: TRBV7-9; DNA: TGTGCCAGCAGTCCCCGCGGGGGCCCCATCAGCACAGATACGCAGTATTTT; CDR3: CASSPRGGPISTDTQYF
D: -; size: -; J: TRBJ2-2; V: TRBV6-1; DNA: TGTGCCAGCAGTCCCACGCGGGGTACCGGGGAGCTGTTTTTT; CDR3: CASSPTRGTGELFF
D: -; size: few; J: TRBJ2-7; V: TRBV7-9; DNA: TGTGCCAGCACCCCACCGACAGGCACCATCTCCTACGAGCAGTACTTC; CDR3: CASTPPTGTISYEQYF
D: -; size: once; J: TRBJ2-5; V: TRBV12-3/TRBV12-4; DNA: TGTGCCAGCAGCCGGGGCTACCTTTGGACCCAGTACTTC; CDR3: CASSRGYLWTQYF
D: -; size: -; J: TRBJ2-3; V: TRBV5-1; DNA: TGCGCCAGCCGGGATAGACAGACCAGCACAGATACGCAGTATTTT; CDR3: CASRDRQTSTDTQYF
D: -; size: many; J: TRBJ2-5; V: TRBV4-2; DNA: TGTGCCAGCAGCGACGGGACGTCAGGAGCAGAGACCCAGTACTTC; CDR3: CASSDGTSGAETQYF
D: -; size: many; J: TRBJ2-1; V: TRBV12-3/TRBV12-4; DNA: TGTGCCAGCAACCCGGGACATCGAGACTACAATGAGCAGTTCTTC; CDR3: CASNPGHRDYNEQFF
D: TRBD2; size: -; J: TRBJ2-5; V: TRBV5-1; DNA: TGCGCCAGCAGCTTGAGCGGGGAGGAAGAGACCCAGTACTTC; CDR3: CASSLSGEEETQYF
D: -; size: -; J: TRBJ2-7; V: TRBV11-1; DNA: TGTGCCAGCACCACCCCCCTATCCTACGAGCAGTACTTC; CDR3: CASTTPLSYEQYF